This TCR beta chain is from a study of OX40 agonist ivuxolimab in advanced cancers. Findings and caveats of the study: Partial responders treated at 0.1-3.0 mg/kg exhibited clonal expansion among the lowest measured. Certain nonresponders additionally had low normalized T-cell clonal expansion.

With regard to this clone: Its antigen is unknown.

The CDR3 extends over 15 amino acids. Trimming took 6 bases from V and 0 from J, leaving 11 bases between them. Germline lookup yields CDR1 MGHDK and CDR2 SYGVNS. TCRdb's table, derived via immunoSEQ multiplex PCR, lists solely in-frame clones and lacks some. The data show roughly 80,000 clones, around nine tenths seen once. Collection of blood occurred at baseline, at cycle 4 day 1, and at cycle 7 day 1. The sample here was CD4+ or CD8+ T cells sorted from blood, taken in a trial of the OX40 agonist ivuxolimab. The chain combines TRBV25-1 with TRBJ1-4; no firm D call. This clonotype originated in an adult with an advanced solid tumor such as melanoma, head and neck, liver or kidney cancer. Written as DNA, the CDR3 is TGTGCCAGCAGAGCCGGCAGTCCAACTAATGAAAAACTGTTTTTT. It codes for CASRAGSPTNEKLFF.